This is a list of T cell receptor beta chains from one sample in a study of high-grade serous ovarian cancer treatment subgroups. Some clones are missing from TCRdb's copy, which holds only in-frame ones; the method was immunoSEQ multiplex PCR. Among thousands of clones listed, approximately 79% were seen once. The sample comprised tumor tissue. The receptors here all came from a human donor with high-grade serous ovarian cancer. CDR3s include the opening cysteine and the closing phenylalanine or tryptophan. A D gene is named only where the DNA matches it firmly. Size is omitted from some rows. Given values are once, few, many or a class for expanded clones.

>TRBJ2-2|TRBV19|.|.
TGTGCCAGTAGTATAGTCGTGGCCCCTATGAACACCGGGGAGCTGTTTTTT
CASSIVVAPMNTGELFF
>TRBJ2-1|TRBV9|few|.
TGTGCCAGCAGCTTCTCGCTAGCTCTCGGGATCTACAATGAGCAGTTCTTC
CASSFSLALGIYNEQFF
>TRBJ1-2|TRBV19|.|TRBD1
TGTGCCAGTAGTATCCGGGCCCTGACAGGGTATGGCTACACCTTC
CASSIRALTGYGYTF
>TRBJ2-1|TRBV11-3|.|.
TGTGCCAGCAGCCACGCCGGGCGGTATGAGCAGTTCTTC
CASSHAGRYEQFF
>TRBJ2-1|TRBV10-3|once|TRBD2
TGTGCCATCGGTGCGGGAGAGGTCTACAATGAGCAGTTCTTC
CAIGAGEVYNEQFF
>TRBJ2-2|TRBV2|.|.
TGTGCCAGCAGTAGTCGGCTAGCGGGGGAGCTGTTTTTT
CASSSRLAGELFF
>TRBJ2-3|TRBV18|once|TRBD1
TGTGCCAGCTCACCATTAGGACAGGGGGCAGAAGATACGCAGTATTTT
CASSPLGQGAEDTQYF
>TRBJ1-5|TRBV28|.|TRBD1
TGTGCCAGCAGTTTATTTCGGGACAGGGGATACAATCAGCCCCAGCATTTT
CASSLFRDRGYNQPQHF
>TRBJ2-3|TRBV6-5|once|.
TGTGCCAGCAGTTACTCTGGGTCAGATACGCAGTATTTT
CASSYSGSDTQYF
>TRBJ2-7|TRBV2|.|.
TGTGCCAGCAGTGACATCGCTGACAGAACCTACGAGCAGTACTTC
CASSDIADRTYEQYF
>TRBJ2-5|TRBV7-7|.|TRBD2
TGTGCTAGCAGCTTAGGGCGGGAGGGAGGAGAGACCCAGTACTTC
CASSLGREGGETQYF
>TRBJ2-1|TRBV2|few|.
TGTGCCAGCAGTGGGACTCTTAATGAGCAGTTCTTC
CASSGTLNEQFF
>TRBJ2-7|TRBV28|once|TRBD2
TGTGCCAGCAGTTCTAGCCGACCGTCGTGGACTAGCGGGAGGGGTGAGCAGTACTTC
CASSSSRPSWTSGRGEQYF
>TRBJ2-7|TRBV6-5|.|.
TGTGCCAGCAGGGCGGACGGGACCTCCTACGAGCAGTACTTC
CASRADGTSYEQYF
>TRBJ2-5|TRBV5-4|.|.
TGTGCCAGCAGCTTGGTAGGGGACCGGGGAGAGACCCAGTACTTC
CASSLVGDRGETQYF
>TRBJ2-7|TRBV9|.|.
TGTGCCAGCAGCCCCCGGGACATAGGCTACGAGCAGTACTTC
CASSPRDIGYEQYF
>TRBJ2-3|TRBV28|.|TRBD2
TGTGCCAGCAGTCGAACTAGTGGAGGGGAGGGAGATACGCAGTATTTT
CASSRTSGGEGDTQYF
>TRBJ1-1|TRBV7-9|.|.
TGTGCCAGCAGCCTCGTGAGCGGCACTGAAGCTTTCTTT
CASSLVSGTEAFF
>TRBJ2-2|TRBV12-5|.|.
TGTGCCGCGAAGACAGCCGGGGAGCTGTTTTTT
CAAKTAGELFF
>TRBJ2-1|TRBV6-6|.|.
TGTGCCAGCAGCCCCCCCCCGGAGGCCCCGCAGTTCTTC
CASSPPPEAPQFF
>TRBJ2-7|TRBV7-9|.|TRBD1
TGTGCCAGCAGGGGACAGGGCTACGAGCAGTACTTC
CASRGQGYEQYF
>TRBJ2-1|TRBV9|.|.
TGTGCCAGCAGCGTAGCGGTTGAAGGGGGACCAAACAATGAGCAGTTCTTC
CASSVAVEGGPNNEQFF
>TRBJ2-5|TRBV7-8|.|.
TGTGCCAGCAGCTTAGTTTGGTTGAGGGACACCCTTGAGGAGACCCAGTACTTC
CASSLVWLRDTLEETQYF
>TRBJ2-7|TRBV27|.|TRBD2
TGTGCCAGCCGAGGACTAGCGGGAGGCCTCTTTAGCGAGCAGTACTTC
CASRGLAGGLFSEQYF
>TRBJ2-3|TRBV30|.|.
TGTGCCTGGAGTCCGGGACAACACCCTAGCACAGATACGCAGTATTTT
CAWSPGQHPSTDTQYF
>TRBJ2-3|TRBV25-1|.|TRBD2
TGTGCCAGCAGTGCGGGGACTAGCGGGAACACAGATACGCAGTATTTT
CASSAGTSGNTDTQYF